This TCR beta chain appears in the sequencing data of a study of regulatory T cells in long-lasting Graves disease. The wider study: Less than 3 months of antithyroid drugs had been taken by newly diagnosed Graves' patients.

Germline V CDR1 and CDR2: SGHAT, FQDESV (reference sequence). The germline V and J ends were trimmed by 4 bases and 5 bases, with 6 bases remaining between them. CDR3 length: 11 amino acids. As for time point: newly diagnosed GD, antithyroid drugs for less than 3 months. PBMC RNA served as the TCR library source. Arm-PCR of CDR3 regions and iRepertoire HTBI primers were used to build TCR beta libraries. One entry per CDR3 protein results from TCRdb running MiXCR on the multiplex PCR reads. Counted here are roughly 520,000 distinct CDR3 sequences, about 12% occurring once; the ten biggest clones make up approximately 9%. This clonotype has at least ten counts. The data also belong to a second study, concerning T cells in Graves' hyperthyroidism and ophthalmopathy. From that report: First-round RT-PCR targeting the TCR CDR3 was performed with the HTBI primer set.

The chain links TRBV11-1 to TRBJ2-7; D call uncertain. The input for sequencing was peripheral blood mononuclear cells (PBMCs), taken at new diagnosis, from a patient treated with antithyroid drugs. This TCR came from a woman in her twenties or thirties with Graves disease. The CDR3: CASSSSDEQYF. CDR3 bases: TGTGCCAGCAGCTCAAGTGACGAGCAGTACTTC.